This T cell receptor beta chain was captured in a study of CD8+ T cells in alopecia areata. Study conclusions and caveats: Elevated clonality characterized lesional scalp relative to normal scalp, particularly in alopecia totalis/universalis. When scalp samples are sequenced, resident alphabeta T cells of normal skin are also captured.

The germline gives CDR1 SGHTA, CDR2 FQGNSA. The CDR3 has 16 residues. With V trimmed by 1 base and J by 4 bases, 7 bases remained unmatched. About this clone: Its antigen is undetermined.

Obtained from alopecia areata patients were lesional scalp punch biopsies along with peripheral blood. RNA was extracted and reverse transcribed into cDNA as the sequencing template. Generated by immunoSEQ multiplex PCR, the TCRdb table keeps only in-frame clones and is missing some. This sample has more than 150,000 clones, with about 53% found just once. This TCR derives from a human donor with alopecia areata. The chain recombines TRBV7-2 with TRBJ2-5; 9 bases are shared with TRBD2. Sequencing used CD8+ T cells sorted from blood, obtained at week 0. The CDR3 bases are TGTGCCAGCAGCTTAGTAGGCGGGGGGGCAAGAGAGACCCAGTACTTC. As protein: CASSLVGGGARETQYF.